The entry below describes one T cell receptor beta chain. PCR employed 60 Vbeta and 13 Jbeta primers. Only in-frame clones appear in the TCRdb table, and some are missing; sequencing was by immunoSEQ multiplex PCR. The repertoire has about 120,000 clones, less than 10% of them found once; the top ten carry 6% to 7.5%. The data stem from a study of cytomegalovirus exposure and HLA in healthy donors. There are 16 residues in the CDR3. The V and J ends lost 4 bases and 6 bases respectively, with 20 bases between them. CDR1 and CDR2 (germline): SGHRS, YFSETQ. The clonotype comes from a woman aged 40 to 50 in good health and CMV-seropositive. Material for sequencing was PBMCs. This chain links TRBV5-1 with TRBJ1-5, with D possibly matching TRBD1 (5 bases). CDR3 residues: CASSTTAGEKGQPQHF. As DNA, the CDR3 is TGCGCCAGCAGCACCACCGCGGGGGAGAAGGGTCAGCCCCAGCATTTT.